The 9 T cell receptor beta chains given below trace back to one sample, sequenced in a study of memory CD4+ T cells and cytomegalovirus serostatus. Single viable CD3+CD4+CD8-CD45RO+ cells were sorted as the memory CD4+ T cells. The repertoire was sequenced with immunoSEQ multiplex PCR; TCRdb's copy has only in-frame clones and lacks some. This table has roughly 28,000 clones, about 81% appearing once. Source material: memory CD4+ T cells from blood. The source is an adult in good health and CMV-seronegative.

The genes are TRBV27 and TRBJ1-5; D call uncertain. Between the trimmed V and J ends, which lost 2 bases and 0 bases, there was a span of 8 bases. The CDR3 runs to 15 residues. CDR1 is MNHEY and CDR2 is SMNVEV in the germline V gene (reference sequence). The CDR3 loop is CASSLMGSSNQPQHF. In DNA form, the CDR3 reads TGTGCCAGCAGTTTAATGGGCAGTAGCAATCAGCCCCAGCATTTT.

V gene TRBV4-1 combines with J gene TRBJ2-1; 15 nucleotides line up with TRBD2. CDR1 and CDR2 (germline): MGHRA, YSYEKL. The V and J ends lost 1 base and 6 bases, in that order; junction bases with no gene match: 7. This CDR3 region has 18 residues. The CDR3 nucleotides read TGCGCCAGCAGCCAAGTTGACTTGGGACTAGCGGGGGGCAATGAGCAGTTCTTC. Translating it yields CASSQVDLGLAGGNEQFF.

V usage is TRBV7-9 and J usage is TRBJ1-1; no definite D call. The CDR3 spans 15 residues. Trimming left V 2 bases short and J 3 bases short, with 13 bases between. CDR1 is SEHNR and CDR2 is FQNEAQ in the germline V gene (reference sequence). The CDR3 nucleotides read TGTGCCAGCAGCTTAAACCTTTATGGAGACACTGAAGCTTTCTTT. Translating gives CASSLNLYGDTEAFF.

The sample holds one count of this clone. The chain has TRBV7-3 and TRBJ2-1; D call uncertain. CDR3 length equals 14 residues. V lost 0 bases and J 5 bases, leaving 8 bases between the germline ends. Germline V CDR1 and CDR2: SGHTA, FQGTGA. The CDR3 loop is CASSLTAGHNEQFF. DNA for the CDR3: TGTGCCAGCAGCTTAACAGCCGGGCACAATGAGCAGTTCTTC.

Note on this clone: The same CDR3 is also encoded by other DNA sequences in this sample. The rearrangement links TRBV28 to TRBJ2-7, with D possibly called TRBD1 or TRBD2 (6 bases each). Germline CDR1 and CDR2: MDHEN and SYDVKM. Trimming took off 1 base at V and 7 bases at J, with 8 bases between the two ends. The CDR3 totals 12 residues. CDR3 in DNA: TGTGCCAGCAGTTTATTAGGGGGGGAGCAGTACTTC. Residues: CASSLLGGEQYF. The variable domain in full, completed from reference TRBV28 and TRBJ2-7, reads DVKVTQSSRYLVKRTGEKVFLECVQDMDHENMFWYRQDPGLGLRLIYFSYDVKMKEKGDIPEGYSVSREKKERFSLILESASTNQTSMYLCASSLLGGEQYFGPGTRLTVT.

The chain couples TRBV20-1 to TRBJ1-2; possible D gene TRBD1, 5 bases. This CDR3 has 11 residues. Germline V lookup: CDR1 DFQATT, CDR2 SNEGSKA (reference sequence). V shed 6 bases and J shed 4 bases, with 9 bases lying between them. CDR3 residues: CSATGTYGYTF. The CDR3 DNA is TGCAGTGCCACCGGGACCTATGGCTACACCTTC.

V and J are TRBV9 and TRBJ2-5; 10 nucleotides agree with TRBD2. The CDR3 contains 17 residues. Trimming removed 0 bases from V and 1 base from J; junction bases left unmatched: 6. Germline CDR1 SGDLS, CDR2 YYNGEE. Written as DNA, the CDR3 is TGTGCCAGCAGCGTAGGAAGTAGCGGGGGGATCCAAGAGACCCAGTACTTC. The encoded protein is CASSVGSSGGIQETQYF.

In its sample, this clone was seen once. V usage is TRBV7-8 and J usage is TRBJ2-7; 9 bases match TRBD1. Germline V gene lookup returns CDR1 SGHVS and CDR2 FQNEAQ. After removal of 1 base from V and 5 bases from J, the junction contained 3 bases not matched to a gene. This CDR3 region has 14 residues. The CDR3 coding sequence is TGTGCCAGCAGCTTAGACAGGGGGCATGACGAGCAGTACTTC. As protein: CASSLDRGHDEQYF.

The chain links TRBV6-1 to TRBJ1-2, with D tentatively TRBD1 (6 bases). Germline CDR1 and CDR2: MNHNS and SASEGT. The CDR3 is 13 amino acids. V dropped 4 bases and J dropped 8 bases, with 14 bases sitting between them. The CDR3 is CASSATGLRGYTF. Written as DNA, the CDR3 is TGTGCCAGCAGTGCAACAGGGTTAAGAGGCTACACCTTC.